The source of this T cell receptor beta chain is a study of early T cells in non-severe SARS-CoV-2 infection. MiXCR, applied by TCRdb to the 5' RACE reads, yields one record per CDR3 protein. The table lists 70,000 to 90,000 distinct CDR3 sequences, around 9.3% of them singletons. This clonotype was detected only a few times. With 5 bases removed from V and 6 bases from J, the gap between germline ends came to 14 bases. Germline V gives CDR1 MDHEN, CDR2 SYDVKM. The CDR3 is 13 amino acids. The sequencing used whole blood, collected at baseline. V gene TRBV28 combines with J gene TRBJ2-7, with a possible D match to TRBD1 (6 bases). The origin of this receptor is an adult who was a healthcare worker with PCR-confirmed SARS-CoV-2 infection or an uninfected control (not recorded which). The CDR3 region has the DNA TGTGCCAGCAGTCCCGGGACAACCCTCGAGCAGTACTTC. It specifies CASSPGTTLEQYF.